A selection of T cell receptor beta chains follows, all from one sample in a study of T cells after yellow fever vaccination. MiXCR, run by TCRdb on the 5' RACE reads, gives a single entry per CDR3 protein. The sample has about 330,000 distinct CDR3 sequences, around 7% seen once. Sequenced material: PBMCs, taken approximately 47 days after the first yellow fever vaccination. These receptor sequences come from a man between 18 and 35 years old who received the YFV17D yellow fever vaccine. CDR3s include the opening cysteine and the closing phenylalanine or tryptophan. The size field is filled for only some rows; it gives once, few, many or a size class.

clone size | J gene | V gene | CDR3 protein
many | TRBJ2-2 | TRBV6-5 | CASSYLGAGELFF
many | TRBJ2-1 | TRBV5-1 | CASSLGAGLDEQFF
many | TRBJ2-3 | TRBV5-1 | CASSLAGFTDTQYF
- | TRBJ1-1 | TRBV30 | CAWGQGGWGTEAFF
- | TRBJ2-3 | TRBV18 | CASSPAKRGVADTQYF
many | TRBJ1-2 | TRBV20-1 | CSASRRDYGYTF
few | TRBJ2-5 | TRBV7-7 | CASSPAYQETQYF
few | TRBJ1-2 | TRBV14 | CASSQGWLYGYTF
- | TRBJ2-1 | TRBV6-2/TRBV6-3 | CASSAGLVNEQFF
- | TRBJ2-7 | TRBV6-2/TRBV6-3 | CASRNSRPSYEQYF
many | TRBJ2-3 | TRBV6-5 | CASSYLGRRDTQYF
many | TRBJ1-2 | TRBV7-2 | CASSLAFKLKRGQGSGYGYTF
few | TRBJ2-7 | TRBV7-9 | CASRPPGRTYEQYF
few | TRBJ2-1 | TRBV3-1 | CASSFATGEQFF
many | TRBJ2-7 | TRBV7-2 | CASSHPSFGGYEQYF
- | TRBJ2-3 | TRBV5-4 | CASSSPGGARDTQYF
few | TRBJ1-1 | TRBV27 | CASSFTPGGGTEAFF
- | TRBJ1-2 | TRBV12-3/TRBV12-4 | CASSSYVTGGSGYTF
many | TRBJ1-1 | TRBV5-1 | CASSSLTEGGLRAFF
few | TRBJ2-1 | TRBV27 | CASSSRETLRNNEQFF
many | TRBJ2-5 | TRBV6-5 | CASSYGTRETQYF
- | TRBJ2-2 | TRBV20-1 | CSALQGGGGELFF
few | TRBJ1-2 | TRBV5-1 | CASSLGKINYGYTF
- | TRBJ2-1 | TRBV6-1 | CASRTITGITYNEQFF
- | TRBJ1-2 | TRBV29-1 | CSVESWSDYGYTF
few | TRBJ2-1 | TRBV14 | CASCPAGEGEQFF
- | TRBJ2-3 | TRBV5-1 | CASRLGSDTQYF
few | TRBJ2-1 | TRBV6-5 | CASKTVYNEQFF
- | TRBJ2-7 | TRBV7-2 | CASSPRGGSEQYF
many | TRBJ2-3 | TRBV24-1 | CATSGGSTDTQYF
many | TRBJ2-7 | TRBV30 | CAWRKAGYEQYF
few | TRBJ2-7 | TRBV12-3/TRBV12-4 | CASNFKGSSYEQYF
many | TRBJ2-3 | TRBV7-8 | CASSARRDYSDTQYF
few | TRBJ1-3 | TRBV7-2 | CASSPRIDRGNTIYF
- | TRBJ2-2 | TRBV6-1 | CASTQPTASNTGELFF
- | TRBJ1-1 | TRBV3-1 | CASSQDPGQGARNTEAFF
many | TRBJ1-6 | TRBV6-2/TRBV6-3 | CASFPTGDGSPLHF
few | TRBJ2-2 | TRBV2 | CASSEARRARGELFF
few | TRBJ2-2 | TRBV6-5 | CASSLGRIHTGELFF
- | TRBJ2-2 | TRBV7-8 | CASSPRPQGNTGELFF
- | TRBJ2-5 | TRBV9 | CASSADPQETQYF
many | TRBJ1-2 | TRBV5-1 | CASSRALNYGYTF
few | TRBJ2-1 | TRBV18 | CASSPPLWEPTHNEQFF
- | TRBJ1-2 | TRBV18 | CASSRGARGQSAGYTF
few | TRBJ2-5 | TRBV6-5 | CASSYSGTSGGETQYF
many | TRBJ2-3 | TRBV5-1 | CASSTSLAGVTDTQYF
few | TRBJ2-2 | TRBV28 | CASSSPILGGSNTGELFF
few | TRBJ1-4 | TRBV5-1 | CASSSRATNEKLFF
- | TRBJ1-1 | TRBV11-2 | CASSFAGDGGFF
- | TRBJ1-3 | TRBV4-2 | CASSQDRTDSGNTIYF
- | TRBJ2-3 | TRBV10-3 | CAICGEETDTQYF
many | TRBJ2-2 | TRBV4-1 | CASSPGTSGGGELFF
few | TRBJ2-5 | TRBV12-3/TRBV12-4 | CASSLLRWETQYF
- | TRBJ2-3 | TRBV30 | CAWSAFWDTQYF
- | TRBJ2-3 | TRBV29-1 | CSVSPASGGVADTQYF